One sample yielded the 10 T cell receptor beta chains listed below, sequenced in a study of CD8 T cells in Susac syndrome. Reverse transcription of about 0.5 to 1 ug RNA was carried out with random hexamers. TCRdb processed the immunoSEQ multiplex PCR reads anew with MiXCR; each CDR3 protein has one entry. The sample consists of 210,000 or so distinct CDR3 sequences, about 93% of them appearing once. The sequenced sample was CD8+ T cells from PBMCs. The receptors come from a human donor with multiple sclerosis.

The genes are TRBV7-9 and TRBJ2-1, with 8 bases matching TRBD2. V lost 2 bases and J lost 8; bases outside the gene matches: 2. This CDR3 is built from 13 residues. Germline lookup yields CDR1 SEHNR and CDR2 FQNEAQ (reference sequence). The CDR3 DNA is TGTGCCAGCAGCTTAAGCGGGAGTTATGAGCAGTTCTTC. This translates into CASSLSGSYEQFF.

V usage is TRBV7-9 and J usage is TRBJ1-2; 8 bases are a match to TRBD1. The CDR3 spans 16 residues. Losses at the gene ends were 5 bases for V and 4 bases for J; bases not matched to a gene: 12. The germline gives CDR1 SEHNR, CDR2 FQNEAQ (reference sequence). The CDR3 sequence is CASSEVTGDKAYGYTF. The CDR3 region has the DNA TGTGCCAGCAGCGAGGTGACAGGGGACAAGGCCTATGGCTACACCTTC.

V usage is TRBV19 and J usage is TRBJ1-2; D is unresolved. The CDR3 is 13 amino acids. Germline CDR1 and CDR2: LNHDA and SQIVND (reference sequence). Trimming cost V 5 bases and J 0 bases, with 7 bases left between them. The CDR3 reads CASSETTNYGYTF. Here the CDR3 DNA reads TGTGCCAGTAGTGAGACAACTAACTATGGCTACACCTTC.

The V and J genes are TRBV7-8 and TRBJ2-5; D remains ambiguous. Germline V gene sequence: CDR1 SGHVS, CDR2 FQNEAQ. V lost 5 bases, J lost 2 bases, and 12 bases lay in between. CDR3 size: 14 residues. The CDR3 spells CASSTAARQETQYF. CDR3 DNA sequence: TGTGCCAGCAGCACGGCGGCACGTCAAGAGACCCAGTACTTC.

The chain is built from TRBV19 and TRBJ1-2; D not resolved. The CDR3 is 12 residues long. V dropped 2 bases and J dropped 6 bases, with 7 bases sitting between them. Germline-derived CDR1 and CDR2 are LNHDA and SQIVND (reference sequence). The chain's CDR3 is CASSIHGDGYTF. CDR3 DNA: TGTGCCAGTAGTATACACGGGGATGGCTACACCTTC. Combining the CDR3 with reference TRBV19 and TRBJ1-2 gives the whole variable domain DGGITQSPKYLFRKEGQNVTLSCEQNLNHDAMYWYRQDPGQGLRLIYYSQIVNDFQKGDIAEGYSVSREKKESFPLTVTSAQKNPTAFYLCASSIHGDGYTFGSGTRLTVV.

The chain links TRBV27 to TRBJ1-4; 7 bases line up with TRBD1. Germline CDR1 and CDR2: MNHEY and SMNVEV (reference sequence). This CDR3 is built from 20 residues. V shed 4 bases and J 1 base; nucleotides not matched to a gene: 18. CDR3 loop: CASSSRFGQGGGGTNEKLFF. DNA for the CDR3: TGTGCCAGCAGTTCCCGGTTTGGGCAGGGGGGAGGAGGAACTAATGAAAAACTGTTTTTT.

The chain joins TRBV5-1 to TRBJ1-2; D is possibly TRBD1 (6 bases). CDR3 length: 17 amino acids. Germline CDR1 is SGHRS and CDR2 is YFSETQ. V was pared by 7 bases and J by 6 bases, with 28 bases between. The CDR3 bases are TGCGCCAGCGGAGGCGTCCCCCCACAGGGCCCCTTGGATGGCTACACCTTC. Encoded protein: CASGGVPPQGPLDGYTF.

Here the CDR3 reads CATSTETGQAKNIQYF. The CDR3 region has the DNA TGTGCCACCAGCACCGAGACAGGACAAGCCAAAAACATTCAGTACTTC. The chain links TRBV15 to TRBJ2-4; weak D call: TRBD1 (6 bases). V shed 4 bases and J shed 0 bases, with 13 bases lying between them. Germline V gene data show CDR1 as LNHNV and CDR2 as YYDKDF (reference sequence). The CDR3 runs 16 residues. Using reference TRBV15 and TRBJ2-4 for the parts outside the CDR3, the full variable domain is DAMVIQNPRYQVTQFGKPVTLSCSQTLNHNVMYWYQQKSSQAPKLLFHYYDKDFNNEADTPDNFQSRRPNTSFCFLDIRSPGLGDTAMYLCATSTETGQAKNIQYFGAGTRLSVL.

This clonotype was seen once. The rearrangement uses TRBV6-2 or TRBV6-3 and TRBJ2-1, with TRBD1 matching 8 bases. J was trimmed by 2 bases and V by 7 bases; bases with no gene match: 4. The CDR3 is 14 amino acids. CDR1 is MNHEY, CDR2 SVGEGT, per germline. The CDR3 bases are TGTGCCAGCACCGGACAGGGACCCTACAATGAGCAGTTCTTC. Amino acids: CASTGQGPYNEQFF.

The V gene is TRBV29-1, the J gene TRBJ2-2, with 7 bases lining up with TRBD2. Losses at the gene ends were 5 bases for V and 3 bases for J; bases not matched to a gene: 9. This CDR3 comprises 15 residues. CDR1 and CDR2 from the germline V gene are SQVTM and ANQGSEA. DNA of the CDR3: TGCAGCGTTCTAAGCCGGGGGGAGGACACCGGGGAGCTGTTTTTT. It specifies CSVLSRGEDTGELFF.